This passage covers 17 T cell receptor beta chains from one sample sequenced in a study of Graves' ophthalmopathy and Graves' hyperthyroidism. The TCR beta CDR3 regions underwent amplification from RNA transcripts. The authors performed first-round RT-PCR with HTBI primers and then a second-round multiplex PCR. TCRdb re-analysed the multiplex PCR reads in MiXCR, keeping a single row per CDR3 protein. The sample has a few hundred thousand distinct CDR3 sequences, 15% seen once. Sequenced sample: peripheral blood. The receptors come from a young woman with stable Graves' hyperthyroidism.

This clonotype was detected only a few times. The chain uses TRBV12-3 or TRBV12-4 and TRBJ1-5; maybe TRBD1 (5 bases). V lost 1 base, J lost 7 bases, and 14 bases lay in between. The length of the CDR3 is 15 residues. CDR3: CASSLEGPLAQPQHF. CDR3 nucleotides: TGTGCCAGCAGTTTAGAGGGACCCCTGGCCCAGCCCCAGCATTTT.

This clonotype has at least ten counts. This sequence joins TRBV19 and TRBJ2-5, with 11 nucleotides matching TRBD2. This CDR3 comprises 16 residues. From germline, CDR1 is LNHDA and CDR2 SQIVND (reference sequence). V lost 4 bases and J lost 5; bases outside the gene matches: 9. For the CDR3, the DNA is TGTGCCAGTAGTACAATGACTAGCGGGGACAGGGAGACCCAGTACTTC. It codes for CASSTMTSGDRETQYF. Full variable domain (missing parts from reference TRBV19 and TRBJ2-5): DGGITQSPKYLFRKEGQNVTLSCEQNLNHDAMYWYRQDPGQGLRLIYYSQIVNDFQKGDIAEGYSVSREKKESFPLTVTSAQKNPTAFYLCASSTMTSGDRETQYFGPGTRLLVL.

At least ten counts were recorded for this clonotype. V is TRBV12-3 or TRBV12-4 and J is TRBJ1-5, with D possibly TRBD1 on 6 matching bases. The CDR3 spans 14 residues. Deletions cut 4 bases from V and 0 bases from J, with 7 bases between. As DNA, the CDR3 is TGTGCCAGCAGTTGGACAGCTAGCAATCAGCCCCAGCATTTT. Translating gives CASSWTASNQPQHF.

This clonotype was picked up many times. The chain joins TRBV10-3 to TRBJ1-5, with no clear D. Deletions cut 4 bases from V and 1 base from J, with 8 bases between. The CDR3 length is 14 residues. Germline V lookup: CDR1 ENHRY, CDR2 SYGVKD. As DNA, the CDR3 is TGTGCCATCAGTGCCGGGGAGAGCAATCAGCCCCAGCATTTT. Translating it yields CAISAGESNQPQHF.

This clonotype was counted many times. This rearrangement joins TRBV28 to TRBJ1-1; D may be TRBD1 (6 bases). V lost 3 bases and J 7 bases, leaving 18 bases between the germline ends. Germline CDR1 and CDR2: MDHEN and SYDVKM. The CDR3 sequence is 15 residues long. CDR3 DNA sequence: TGTGCCAGCAGTTTGGGGGGCTTTATAATAGGTGAAGCTTTCTTT. This codes for CASSLGGFIIGEAFF.

Note on this clonotype: Given a much more abundant clone one base away, this may be a read error. The genes are TRBV12-3 or TRBV12-4 and TRBJ2-2; unclear D gene. The CDR3 extends over 12 amino acids. The V gene lost 8 bases and the J gene lost 8 bases, with 12 bases spanning the gap. CDR3 bases: TGTGCCAGCCCTATTTTCGGAGGGGAGCTGTTTTTT. Its protein is CASPIFGGELFF.

With respect to this clonotype: Relative to the germline gene, one junction end is altered; a read error may explain this. V usage is TRBV7-6 and J usage is TRBJ2-5, with 7 bases lining up with TRBD1. This CDR3 comprises 14 residues. The germline gives CDR1 SGHVS, CDR2 FNYEAQ. The CDR3 here is CASSVGRGKETQYF. The CDR3, as DNA: TGCGCCAGCAGTGTCGGCAGGGGGAAAGAGACCCAGTACTTC.

This clonotype was seen once. J is TRBJ1-2 and V is TRBV6-5, with D unclear. Trimming stripped 6 bases from V and 4 bases from J, with 24 bases between. Germline-derived CDR1 and CDR2 are MNHEY and SVGAGI. This CDR3 contains 17 residues. As DNA, the CDR3 is TGTGCCAGCAGATTACAAAAAGGCCAGACCGGATTCTATGGCTACACCTTC. Translation: CASRLQKGQTGFYGYTF.

The chain uses TRBV7-2 and TRBJ2-5, with a possible D match to TRBD2 (6 bases). Germline CDR1 reads SGHTA; CDR2 reads FQGNSA. The CDR3 contains 15 residues. The germline V and J ends were trimmed by 3 bases and 1 base, with 12 bases remaining between them. The CDR3 is CASSLGAGSQETQYF. In DNA form, the CDR3 reads TGTGCCAGCAGCTTGGGCGCGGGGAGCCAAGAGACCCAGTACTTC.

This clonotype has ten or more counts. V and J are TRBV29-1 and TRBJ1-1; maybe TRBD1 (5 bases). CDR1 is SQVTM and CDR2 is ANQGSEA in the germline V gene. This CDR3 is 12 amino acids long. Trimming pared 8 bases from V and 0 bases from J, leaving 10 bases between. This chain's CDR3 is CSFSGLNTEAFF. The CDR3 DNA sequence: TGCAGCTTCTCGGGGCTGAACACTGAAGCTTTCTTT.

This clonotype was counted a few times. The J gene is TRBJ2-2, the V gene TRBV11-1, with TRBD1 identical over 9 bases. Germline assignment: CDR1 SGHAT and CDR2 FQDESV (reference sequence). Trimming took 5 bases from V and 6 from J; bases not matched to a gene: 7. The CDR3 sequence is 15 residues long. The CDR3 here is CASSPPTGGSGELFF. CDR3 DNA sequence: TGTGCCAGCAGCCCCCCGACAGGGGGGTCCGGGGAGCTGTTTTTT.

Regarding this clonotype: The junction departs from germline at one end; a sequencing error may be responsible. The V and J genes are TRBV11-2 and TRBJ1-1; 7 nucleotides align to TRBD1. The CDR3 runs 15 residues. Germline loops: CDR1 SGHAT, CDR2 FQNNGV. The CDR3 nucleotides read TGTGCCAGCAGCCCCGCCGTGCACAGGGGTACTGAAGCTTGCTTT. Translated, it gives CASSPAVHRGTEACF.

This clonotype was seen a handful of times. At one end, the junction sequence differs from germline, possibly due to a read error. The J gene is TRBJ2-6, the V gene TRBV4-2; 11 bases fit TRBD1. The CDR3 has 19 amino acids. CDR1 is LGHNA, CDR2 YNFKEQ, per germline. The chain's CDR3 is CASSHPRRTGGGGTNVLTF. The CDR3 coding sequence is TGTGCCAGCAGCCACCCTAGGAGGACAGGGGGCGGTGGGACCAACGTCCTGACTTTC.

This clonotype was found a few times. This CDR3 reads CASSQNRGSPLHF. CDR3 coding DNA: TGTGCCAGCAGCCAAAACCGGGGTTCACCCCTCCACTTT. The chain couples TRBV12-3 or TRBV12-4 to TRBJ1-6, with no clear D. V was clipped by 6 bases and J by 9 bases, with 12 bases between them. The CDR3 is 13 residues long.

This clonotype occurred many times. V and J are TRBV27 and TRBJ2-7; the match to TRBD2 covers 10 bases. The CDR3 has 15 amino acids. With 2 bases clipped from V and 9 bases from J, the junction kept 10 bases outside the gene matches. The germline CDR1 and CDR2 sequences are MNHEY and SMNVEV (reference sequence). CDR3 nucleotides: TGTGCCAGCAGTTTAAGTGCTAGCGGGGGAACCGGGCAGTACTTC. This encodes CASSLSASGGTGQYF.

Concerning this clonotype itself: The conserved phenylalanine or tryptophan is not found at the CDR3 terminus, so this likely reflects a read error. No DNA is shown, since the ends of the CDR3 on it are uncertain; the CDR3 is the one TCRdb lists. J is TRBJ2-5 and V is TRBV9. The CDR3 has 14 residues if both end residues are counted. CDR1 is SGDLS, CDR2 YYNGEE, per germline. CDR3 sequence reads: CASSVGWLGETQDY.

This clonotype occurred a few times. The chain employs TRBV18 and TRBJ2-4; D tentatively reads TRBD1 or TRBD2 (5 bases each). V lost 5 bases and J 7 bases, leaving 18 bases between the germline ends. Germline values: CDR1 KGHSH, CDR2 LQKENI. This CDR3 spans 15 amino acids. CDR3 bases: TGTGCCAGCTCATCCCTGGCGAGGGGCGCGAACATTCAGTACTTC. This codes for CASSSLARGANIQYF.